The 21 T cell receptor beta chains below come from one sample, sequenced in a study of blood T cell repertoires in COVID-19. Using immunoSEQ multiplex PCR, the repertoire was profiled, and TCRdb retains in-frame clones only, with some absent. The sample has roughly 250,000 clones, around nine tenths seen once. The sequencing sample was made of PBMCs or T cells enriched from blood (not recorded which). These receptors were taken from a young woman who had recovered from COVID-19.

This chain uses TRBV18 with TRBJ1-2; 7 nucleotides agree with TRBD1. The V segment lost 3 bases and the J segment 8 bases; nucleotides outside the gene matches: 9. The CDR3 sequence is 14 residues long. Per germline, CDR1 KGHSH and CDR2 LQKENI. CDR3 nucleotides: TGTGCCAGCTCACCGGTGGGGACAGTGGTGGGCTACACCTTC. Amino acid sequence: CASSPVGTVVGYTF.

Worth noting for this clone: This specimen includes other DNA sequences encoding the same CDR3. The chain uses TRBV28 and TRBJ1-2; D might be TRBD1 (6 bases). V lost 11 bases to trimming and J lost 4 bases, with 14 bases between them. Per the germline V gene, CDR1 is MDHEN and CDR2 is SYDVKM. There are 12 residues in the CDR3. The DNA of the CDR3 is TGTGCCTCTAGCGGGGGCGGCTATGGCTACACCTTC. Its protein product is CASSGGGYGYTF.

The chain joins TRBV6-2 or TRBV6-3 to TRBJ2-7; no clear D. The CDR3 has 12 amino acids. V lost 6 bases and J 4 bases, leaving 10 bases between the germline ends. Germline-derived CDR1 and CDR2 are MNHEY and SVGEGT. CDR3 nucleotides: TGTGCCAGCAGCCGAGGAAGATACGAGCAGTACTTC. This gives the protein CASSRGRYEQYF.

The chain recombines TRBV6-2 or TRBV6-3 with TRBJ2-2; D call uncertain. The germline CDR1 and CDR2 sequences are MNHEY and SVGEGT. This CDR3 is 16 amino acids long. V lost 6 bases and J lost 4, with 18 bases in between. The CDR3 nucleotides read TGTGCCAGCAGCCGCGCACGAGATCTCGCCACCGGGGAGCTGTTTTTT. It encodes CASSRARDLATGELFF.

The sample holds a few counts of this clone. The V gene is TRBV4-2, the J gene TRBJ1-5; D unresolved. With 3 bases removed from V and 3 bases from J, the gap between germline ends came to 3 bases. Germline CDR1 reads LGHNA; CDR2 reads YNFKEQ. The length of the CDR3 is 12 residues. CDR3 in amino acids: CASSQYNQPQHF. DNA for the CDR3: TGTGCCAGCAGCCAGTACAATCAGCCCCAGCATTTT.

Only one count was recorded for this clone. The rearrangement uses TRBV11-3 and TRBJ2-7; TRBD2 matches at 8 bases. Germline V lookup: CDR1 SGHNT, CDR2 YENEEA. With 3 bases clipped from V and 0 bases from J, the junction kept 4 bases outside the gene matches. This CDR3 region has 15 residues. The CDR3 nucleotides read TGTGCCAGCAGCTTTAGCGGGGTCAGCTCCTACGAGCAGTACTTC. Its translation: CASSFSGVSSYEQYF. The full variable domain, its missing parts supplied by reference TRBV11-3 and TRBJ2-7, is EAGVVQSPRYKIIEKKQPVAFWCNPISGHNTLYWYLQNLGQGPELLIRYENEEAVDDSQLPKDRFSAERLKGVDSTLKIQPAELGDSAVYLCASSFSGVSSYEQYFGPGTRLTVT.

The chain couples TRBV7-3 to TRBJ2-2; D is undetermined. The CDR3 runs 13 residues. V lost 1 base and J lost 5, with 5 bases in between. Germline assignment: CDR1 SGHTA and CDR2 FQGTGA. The CDR3: CASSLIETGELFF. Written as DNA, the CDR3 is TGTGCCAGCAGCTTAATAGAAACCGGGGAGCTGTTTTTT.

The gene calls are TRBV19 and TRBJ2-3; TRBD2 matches at 16 bases. The CDR3 totals 19 residues. Germline V gene lookup returns CDR1 LNHDA and CDR2 SQIVND (reference sequence). After removal of 3 bases from V and 9 bases from J, the junction contained 15 bases not matched to a gene. Here the CDR3 reads CASSIIVGTSGRAFPTQYF. CDR3 DNA sequence: TGTGCCAGTAGTATCATAGTTGGGACTAGCGGGAGGGCCTTCCCCACGCAGTATTTT.

V and J are TRBV19 and TRBJ2-1, with D possibly TRBD1 on 6 matching bases. CDR1 and CDR2 from the germline V gene are LNHDA and SQIVND (reference sequence). This CDR3 contains 13 residues. V lost 3 bases, J lost 9 bases, and 12 bases lay in between. As DNA, the CDR3 is TGTGCCAGTAGTATGGCCAGAGGGGGTGAGCAGTTCTTC. Protein: CASSMARGGEQFF.

This clone was detected only a few times. CDR3 loop: CASSTVQGPYGYTF. The CDR3 DNA reads TGTGCCAGCAGTACCGTGCAGGGGCCCTATGGCTACACCTTC. J is TRBJ1-2 and V is TRBV6-5; maybe TRBD1 (6 bases). V dropped 5 bases and J dropped 4 bases, with 14 bases sitting between them. This CDR3 has 14 amino acids. Per germline, CDR1 MNHEY and CDR2 SVGAGI.

V gene TRBV11-2 combines with J gene TRBJ1-3; D is ambiguous. The CDR3 extends over 16 amino acids. V lost 1 base and J lost 0, with 10 bases in between. Germline loops: CDR1 SGHAT, CDR2 FQNNGV. CDR3 protein: CASSLGLSGSGNTIYF. The DNA for the CDR3 is TGTGCCAGCAGCTTAGGTCTTTCGGGCTCTGGAAACACCATATATTTT. Full variable domain (outside the CDR3, taken from reference TRBV11-2 and TRBJ1-3): EAGVAQSPRYKIIEKRQSVAFWCNPISGHATLYWYQQILGQGPKLLIQFQNNGVVDDSQLPKDRFSAERLKGVDSTLKIQPAKLEDSAVYLCASSLGLSGSGNTIYFGEGSWLTVV.

This clone was counted a few times. This chain connects TRBV6-6 to TRBJ2-3, with D possibly TRBD2 on 6 matching bases. The CDR3 extends over 16 amino acids. Trimming shortened V by 5 bases and J by 3 bases, and 18 bases separated the two germline ends. Looked up from germline, CDR1 is MNHNY and CDR2 is SVGAGI (reference sequence). CDR3 bases: TGTGCCAGCAGTCCGCCCAGGCGGGGCCGGACAGATACGCAGTATTTT. Encoded protein: CASSPPRRGRTDTQYF.

CDR3 sequence reads: CATSRIVLAGNTGELFF. In nucleotides, the CDR3 is TGTGCCACCAGCAGAATCGTTCTAGCGGGAAACACCGGGGAGCTGTTTTTT. This chain links TRBV15 with TRBJ2-2; 9 bases are shared with TRBD2. The CDR3 runs 17 residues. V was clipped by 2 bases and J by 2 bases; unmatched bases: 6. Looked up from germline, CDR1 is LNHNV and CDR2 is YYDKDF (reference sequence).

The CDR3 DNA reads as TGTGCCAGCAGTTTAACAGGGGACACTGAAGCTTTCTTT. Protein product: CASSLTGDTEAFF. The V and J genes are TRBV12-3 or TRBV12-4 and TRBJ1-1; 7 bases line up with TRBD1. The V gene end was trimmed by 2 bases and the J gene end by 3 bases; junction bases not matched to a gene: 0. The CDR3 covers 13 residues.

The chain joins TRBV10-1 to TRBJ1-6, with D unclear. Germline CDR1 reads WNHNN; CDR2 reads SYGVQD (reference sequence). This CDR3 has 15 residues. With 5 bases removed from V and 10 bases from J, the gap between germline ends came to 18 bases. CDR3 sequence reads: CASSSQAGEGSPLHF. As DNA, the CDR3 is TGCGCCAGCAGTTCCCAAGCTGGAGAGGGATCACCCCTCCACTTT.

V and J are TRBV7-8 and TRBJ1-2; 9 nucleotides agree with TRBD1. Germline assignment: CDR1 SGHVS and CDR2 FQNEAQ. The CDR3 covers 14 residues. V dropped 3 bases and J dropped 3; count of bases not matched to a gene: 2. The CDR3, as DNA: TGTGCCAGCAGCTTGACAGGGGGGCACTATGGCTACACCTTC. This translates into CASSLTGGHYGYTF.

The chain has TRBV10-3 and TRBJ1-2; D not certain. V was pared by 2 bases and J by 0 bases, with 4 bases between. Germline CDR1 is ENHRY and CDR2 is SYGVKD. The CDR3 has 13 amino acids. The CDR3 DNA follows: TGTGCCATCAGTGAGGTAGCTAACTATGGCTACACCTTC. Translating gives CAISEVANYGYTF.

CDR3 region: CASTRGGNTEAFF. In nucleotides, the CDR3 is TGTGCCAGTACCCGGGGTGGGAACACTGAAGCTTTCTTT. The gene calls are TRBV19 and TRBJ1-1; no reliable D call. V dropped 7 bases and J dropped 1 base, with 10 bases sitting between them. There are 13 residues in the CDR3. CDR1 and CDR2 from the germline V gene are LNHDA and SQIVND (reference sequence).

This CDR3 is CASSPLPSGVRNTIYF. The CDR3 DNA reads as TGCGCCAGCAGCCCCCTACCCTCAGGTGTAAGAAACACCATATATTTT. This chain links TRBV4-1 with TRBJ1-3; D is uncertain. Germline CDR1 and CDR2: MGHRA and YSYEKL. V was clipped by 4 bases and J by 5 bases, with 18 bases between them. The CDR3 spans 16 residues.

This chain links TRBV3-1 (or the pseudogene TRBV3-2) with TRBJ2-1, with TRBD2 identical over 7 bases. This CDR3 has 14 residues. V was pared by 4 bases and J by 4 bases, with 4 bases of the junction left unmatched. The germline V gene encodes CDR1 LGHDT and CDR2 YNNKEL (reference sequence). The CDR3 region has the DNA TGTGCCAGCAGCCGGCCCGGGGGGTACAATGAGCAGTTCTTC. Encoded protein: CASSRPGGYNEQFF.

The V call is TRBV5-1, the J call TRBJ2-7; D is unclear. Germline-derived CDR1 and CDR2 are SGHRS and YFSETQ. The CDR3 covers 14 residues. V lost 1 base, J lost 0 bases, and 8 bases lay in between. In nucleotides, the CDR3 is TGCGCCAGCAGCTTGACGGTGAGCTCCTACGAGCAGTACTTC. It translates to CASSLTVSSYEQYF.